Following are 11 T cell receptor beta chains from one sample sequenced in a study of a mutant IDH1 vaccine in newly diagnosed glioma (dated by TCRdb to the early 2020s). The time point label of this sample denotes: baseline, week 1 (first vaccination visit). The sample's treatment or condition label is to be understood as: pre-vaccination baseline after standard-of-care therapy. The receptor library was made with the immunoSEQ multiplex PCR assay. Sourced from immuneACCESS, this table was stored by TCRdb with only in-frame sequences that have V and J called. A share of the clones is absent; for the studies checked, an unresolved V gene accounts for under half, and the remainder has no known explanation. The sample table shows tens of thousands of clones, and about 83% are seen once. 1.5% to 2% of the sample belongs to the ten largest clones. Sequences were derived from PBMCs, sampled from a glioma patient treated with radiotherapy, temozolomide or both. All receptors come from a woman in her forties with glioma.

The chain uses TRBV27 and TRBJ2-7, with D perhaps TRBD1 (6 bases). V was clipped by 8 bases and J by 3 bases, with 14 bases between them. This CDR3 contains 13 residues. Germline values: CDR1 MNHEY, CDR2 SMNVEV (reference sequence). The CDR3 coding sequence is TGTGCCAGCTGGACAGTCGATCGCTACGAGCAGTACTTC. Translated: CASWTVDRYEQYF.

V usage is TRBV7-2 and J usage is TRBJ1-2, with unresolved D. This CDR3 is 11 amino acids long. V lost 5 bases to trimming and J lost 5 bases, with 6 bases between them. Germline values: CDR1 SGHTA, CDR2 FQGNSA. The CDR3 DNA sequence: TGTGCCAGCAGCCAAGGGTATGGCTACACCTTC. Its protein is CASSQGYGYTF.

V and J are TRBV12-5 and TRBJ2-2; TRBD2 matches 12 bases. Trimming removed 0 bases from V and 8 bases from J; junction bases left unmatched: 10. The CDR3 sequence is 18 residues long. The germline V gene has CDR1 LGHNT and CDR2 FRNRAP. CDR3 in DNA: TGTGCTAGTGGTTTGGTACGTTTACTAGCGGGGGGTGAGGGGGAGCTGTTTTTT. Translation: CASGLVRLLAGGEGELFF. Supplemented by reference TRBV12-5 and TRBJ2-2, the full variable domain reads DARVTQTPRHKVTEMGQEVTMRCQPILGHNTVFWYRQTMMQGLELLAYFRNRAPLDDSGMPKDRFSAEMPDATLATLKIQPSEPRDSAVYFCASGLVRLLAGGEGELFFGEGSRLTVL.

The chain has TRBV9 and TRBJ2-4; maybe TRBD2 (6 bases). Trimming left V 0 bases short and J 1 base short, with 11 bases between. The CDR3 length is 16 residues. CDR1 is SGDLS and CDR2 is YYNGEE in the germline V gene. The CDR3 protein is CASSVGGGGAKNIQYF. CDR3 in DNA: TGTGCCAGCAGCGTAGGTGGGGGAGGTGCCAAAAACATTCAGTACTTC.

This clone was counted once. The V gene is TRBV6-1, the J gene TRBJ1-5; D is unresolved. Germline assignment: CDR1 MNHNS and CDR2 SASEGT. V lost 7 bases, J lost 7 bases, and 11 bases lay in between. The CDR3 has 12 amino acids. This chain's CDR3 is CASTPAGQPQHF. The CDR3, as DNA: TGTGCCAGCACCCCGGCGGGGCAGCCCCAGCATTTT.

The genes are TRBV5-5 and TRBJ2-3; D uncertain. Germline V CDR1 and CDR2: SGHKS, YYEKEE (reference sequence). V lost 4 bases, J lost 4 bases, and 13 bases lay in between. The CDR3 contains 14 residues. The CDR3 spells CASSAWSYPDTQYF. The CDR3 DNA reads as TGTGCCAGCAGCGCCTGGAGTTACCCAGATACGCAGTATTTT.

This chain connects TRBV7-6 to TRBJ2-5; TRBD1 or TRBD2 may be the D gene (5 bases each). The V gene's germline CDR1 is SGHVS and CDR2 FNYEAQ. Deletions cut 1 base from V and 4 bases from J, with 13 bases between. The CDR3 sequence is 15 residues long. The CDR3 DNA reads as TGTGCCAGCAGCTTAGTGGGGGAAGCGCTAGAGACCCAGTACTTC. This gives the protein CASSLVGEALETQYF. The entire variable domain, with the rest obtained from reference TRBV7-6 and TRBJ2-5, is as follows: GAGVSQSPRYKVTKRGQDVALRCDPISGHVSLYWYRQALGQGPEFLTYFNYEAQQDKSGLPNDRFSAERPEGSISTLTIQRTEQRDSAMYRCASSLVGEALETQYFGPGTRLLVL.

V usage is TRBV9 and J usage is TRBJ1-5; no definite D call. Germline V lookup: CDR1 SGDLS, CDR2 YYNGEE. V dropped 0 bases and J dropped 1 base, with 2 bases sitting between them. CDR3 length: 13 residues. CDR3 DNA: TGTGCCAGCAGCGTAGAGAGCAATCAGCCCCAGCATTTT. Protein product: CASSVESNQPQHF.

The rearrangement joins TRBV29-1 to TRBJ1-2; weak D call: TRBD1 (5 bases). CDR1 is SQVTM and CDR2 is ANQGSEA in the germline V gene. Trimming shortened V by 7 bases and J by 5 bases, and 14 bases separated the two germline ends. This CDR3 is built from 12 residues. The CDR3 DNA is TGCAGCGCCCACGCACAGGAGTATGGCTACACCTTC. This sequence encodes CSAHAQEYGYTF.

V is TRBV14 and J is TRBJ2-5; D gene uncertain. Trimming stripped 2 bases from V and 4 bases from J, with 14 bases between. Per germline, CDR1 SGHDN and CDR2 FVKESK. The CDR3 is 15 amino acids. CDR3 sequence reads: CASSQYSRRSETQYF. The CDR3 DNA reads TGTGCCAGCAGCCAATACTCTAGACGGTCAGAGACCCAGTACTTC.

The rearrangement links TRBV6-5 to TRBJ1-1, with D tentatively TRBD1 (6 bases). Germline values: CDR1 MNHEY, CDR2 SVGAGI. This CDR3 has 13 residues. V was shortened by 6 bases and J by 5 bases, with 13 bases between the two germline ends. This CDR3 is CASRAPGATEAFF. The CDR3 DNA reads as TGTGCCAGCAGGGCCCCGGGGGCTACTGAAGCTTTCTTT.